Each of the 18 T cell receptor beta chains below was sequenced from the same sample in a study of molecular identifiers for immune sequencing clone quantification. One entry per CDR3 protein results from TCRdb running MiXCR on the PCR reads. The sample lists 9,700 or so distinct CDR3 sequences, around 19% occurring once. Material: naive CD8+ T cells from blood, with Jurkat cell RNA spiked in. Indicated subset: FACS-sorted CD8+CD4-CCR7+CD45RA+ naive T cells. The receptors here all came from a human donor in good health. Some libraries in this study had Jurkat cell RNA spiked in.

This clonotype was seen many times. V usage is TRBV12-3 or TRBV12-4 and J usage is TRBJ2-3; perhaps TRBD2 as D (6 bases). V was shortened by 4 bases and J by 2 bases, with 13 bases between the two germline ends. CDR3 length: 15 residues. The chain's CDR3 is CASSSYSGFTDTQYF. Written as DNA, the CDR3 is TGTGCCAGCAGTTCCTACAGCGGGTTCACAGATACGCAGTATTTT.

This clonotype ranks as medium-sized. The chain couples TRBV19 to TRBJ2-3, with TRBD2 identical over 11 bases. With V trimmed by 4 bases and J by 4 bases, 10 bases remained unmatched. The CDR3 contains 17 residues. Germline CDR1 reads LNHDA; CDR2 reads SQIVND (reference sequence). CDR3 bases: TGTGCCAGTAGTACCTGGCCCCTAGCGGGGGGTGCAGATACGCAGTATTTT. Translated, it gives CASSTWPLAGGADTQYF.

In its sample, this clonotype is medium-sized. The chain joins TRBV7-6 to TRBJ2-3; D call uncertain. Trimming took off 5 bases at V and 4 bases at J, with 13 bases between the two ends. The germline V gene encodes CDR1 SGHVS and CDR2 FNYEAQ. This CDR3 comprises 14 residues. CDR3 bases: TGTGCCAGCAGCCAAGCACCGGCGGCAGATACGCAGTATTTT. It encodes CASSQAPAADTQYF.

In its sample, this clonotype ranks as medium-sized. The V call is TRBV5-5, the J call TRBJ1-5, with D hard to call. Trimming stripped 1 base from V and 0 bases from J, with 8 bases between. Per the germline V gene, CDR1 is SGHKS and CDR2 is YYEKEE (reference sequence). CDR3 length: 15 residues. The CDR3 DNA reads as TGTGCCAGCAGCTTGACCCTGTTTAGCAATCAGCCCCAGCATTTT. Its translation is CASSLTLFSNQPQHF. Combining the CDR3 with reference TRBV5-5 and TRBJ1-5 gives the whole variable domain DAGVTQSPTHLIKTRGQQVTLRCSPISGHKSVSWYQQVLGQGPQFIFQYYEKEERGRGNFPDRFSARQFPNYSSELNVNALLLGDSALYLCASSLTLFSNQPQHFGDGTRLSIL.

This clonotype was recorded at least ten times. V gene TRBV5-8 combines with J gene TRBJ1-5; D unclear. V lost 1 base and J lost 0, with 8 bases in between. Germline-derived CDR1 and CDR2 are SGHTS and YDEGEE. The CDR3 has 15 residues. The CDR3 DNA is TGTGCCAGCAGCTTGAGGGATTATAGCAATCAGCCCCAGCATTTT. Its protein is CASSLRDYSNQPQHF.

This clonotype was counted ten times or more. The chain couples TRBV6-2 or TRBV6-3 to TRBJ2-5, with D uncertain. This CDR3 contains 13 residues. Germline loops: CDR1 MNHEY, CDR2 SVGEGT. Trimming removed 2 bases at V and 4 bases at J, with 8 bases between. As DNA, the CDR3 is TGTGCCAGCAGTTACGTGGGCCCAGAGACCCAGTACTTC. It specifies CASSYVGPETQYF.

Many counts were recorded for this clonotype. The chain combines TRBV25-1 with TRBJ1-5; D gene uncertain. V was trimmed by 3 bases and J by 2 bases, leaving 14 bases between them. This CDR3 is built from 16 residues. Germline CDR1 MGHDK, CDR2 SYGVNS. The CDR3, as DNA: TGTGCCAGCAGTGACGGTCAGGTTATTGGCAATCAGCCCCAGCATTTT. This encodes CASSDGQVIGNQPQHF.

In this sample, this clonotype is medium-sized. The chain uses TRBV4-1 and TRBJ2-7, with 9 bases lining up with TRBD2. This CDR3 is built from 15 residues. With V trimmed by 0 bases and J by 9 bases, 9 bases remained unmatched. The germline CDR1 and CDR2 sequences are MGHRA and YSYEKL. The CDR3 region is CASSQDDGGGAVQYF. Written as DNA, the CDR3 is TGCGCCAGCAGCCAAGATGATGGCGGGGGGGCGGTGCAGTACTTC.

The sample holds many counts of this clonotype. The chain combines TRBV5-8 with TRBJ2-3; TRBD2 might be the D (5 bases). This CDR3 comprises 15 residues. In germline, CDR1 is SGHTS, CDR2 YDEGEE. The V gene lost 0 bases and the J gene lost 4 bases, with 12 bases spanning the gap. CDR3: CASSLGGAGADTQYF. The CDR3 DNA sequence: TGTGCCAGCAGCTTGGGGGGTGCCGGGGCAGATACGCAGTATTTT.

This clonotype was recorded many times. DNA of the CDR3: TGTGCCAGCAGCCCCAGCTTATCCTACACTGAAGCTTTCTTT. Protein sequence: CASSPSLSYTEAFF. J is TRBJ1-1 and V is TRBV14; D gene uncertain. This CDR3 has 14 amino acids. Deletions cut 4 bases from V and 3 bases from J, with 12 bases between. The germline gives CDR1 SGHDN, CDR2 FVKESK. The variable domain in full, with the rest retrieved from reference TRBV14 and TRBJ1-1, is EAGVTQFPSHSVIEKGQTVTLRCDPISGHDNLYWYRRVMGKEIKFLLHFVKESKQDESGMPNNRFLAERTGGTYSTLKVQPAELEDSGVYFCASSPSLSYTEAFFGQGTRLTVV.

This clonotype has ten or more counts. The chain carries TRBV11-2 and TRBJ2-1; 15 bases agree with TRBD2. Germline V gene sequence: CDR1 SGHAT, CDR2 FQNNGV. Unmatched junction bases numbered 11, after V lost 5 bases and J lost 0 bases. The CDR3 consists of 20 residues. In nucleotides, the CDR3 is TGTGCCAGCAGCCCCTCGGGACTAGCGGGAGGACTTTCCTCCTACAATGAGCAGTTCTTC. It is translated as CASSPSGLAGGLSSYNEQFF.

In its sample, this clonotype is medium-sized. The chain is built from TRBV6-6 and TRBJ2-7, with TRBD2 identical over 9 bases. V lost 10 bases, J lost 5 bases, and 9 bases stayed unmatched. The CDR3 runs 13 residues. Germline V gene data show CDR1 as MNHNY and CDR2 as SVGAGI (reference sequence). CDR3 sequence: CATTRGLAHEQYF. The CDR3 DNA reads TGTGCCACTACCCGGGGACTAGCACACGAGCAGTACTTC.

This clonotype qualifies as medium-sized. V and J are TRBV3-1 and TRBJ2-2, with 7 bases that match TRBD2. CDR1 LGHDT and CDR2 YNNKEL come from the germline V gene (reference sequence). The CDR3 is 15 residues long. Trimming removed 0 bases from V and 3 bases from J; junction bases left unmatched: 1. CDR3 region: CASSQDSGYTGELFF. CDR3 sequence (DNA): TGTGCCAGCAGCCAAGATAGCGGGTACACCGGGGAGCTGTTTTTT. Supplemented by reference TRBV3-1 and TRBJ2-2, the full variable domain reads DTAVSQTPKYLVTQMGNDKSIKCEQNLGHDTMYWYKQDSKKFLKIMFSYNNKELIINETVPNRFSPKSPDKAHLNLHINSLELGDSAVYFCASSQDSGYTGELFFGEGSRLTVL.

This clonotype is labeled as medium-sized. The chain employs TRBV6-5 and TRBJ1-1; 7 positions agree with TRBD1. V was clipped by 0 bases and J by 3 bases; unmatched bases: 7. The CDR3 runs 16 residues. The germline V gene encodes CDR1 MNHEY and CDR2 SVGAGI. The CDR3 DNA reads TGTGCCAGCAGTTACTCGAGACAGGGATGGGACACTGAAGCTTTCTTT. It yields the protein CASSYSRQGWDTEAFF.

This clonotype was seen repeatedly, ten times or more. The chain uses TRBV20-1 and TRBJ1-6; D might be TRBD1 (6 bases). Per the germline V gene, CDR1 is DFQATT and CDR2 is SNEGSKA (reference sequence). Trimming took 1 base from V and 8 from J, leaving 15 bases between them. The CDR3 totals 15 residues. The CDR3 nucleotides read TGCAGTGCTAGAGGTCCAGGACAGACCCATTCACCCCTCCACTTT. It translates to CSARGPGQTHSPLHF.

This clonotype was observed many times. The chain joins TRBV7-6 to TRBJ2-1; D possibly corresponds to TRBD2 (5 bases). CDR1 is SGHVS and CDR2 is FNYEAQ in the germline V gene. The CDR3 consists of 15 residues. With 1 base removed from V and 2 bases from J, the gap between germline ends came to 9 bases. DNA for the CDR3: TGTGCCAGCAGCTTAGGGGAAGCGGCCTACAATGAGCAGTTCTTC. Its protein is CASSLGEAAYNEQFF. Together with reference TRBV7-6 and TRBJ2-1, the CDR3 gives the full variable domain: GAGVSQSPRYKVTKRGQDVALRCDPISGHVSLYWYRQALGQGPEFLTYFNYEAQQDKSGLPNDRFSAERPEGSISTLTIQRTEQRDSAMYRCASSLGEAAYNEQFFGPGTRLTVL.

A remark on this clonotype: Since a much larger clone is just one base distant, this may be a read error. This likely comes from a read error, as the CDR3 has no conserved phenylalanine or tryptophan at its end. V gene TRBV6-5 combines with J gene TRBJ1-2; D remains unclear. The CDR3 consists of 13 residues. Germline values: CDR1 MNHEY, CDR2 SVGAGI. Deletions cut 5 bases from V and 3 bases from J, with 10 bases between. The CDR3 spells CASSPSIDYGYTL. The CDR3 coding sequence is TGTGCCAGCAGTCCATCGATAGACTATGGCTACACCCTC.

Within the sample, this clonotype is medium-sized. The V call is TRBV6-5, the J call TRBJ2-1; perhaps TRBD1 as D (5 bases). Germline V CDR1 and CDR2: MNHEY, SVGAGI. V was trimmed by 2 bases and J by 9 bases, leaving 14 bases between them. The CDR3 consists of 14 residues. CDR3 nucleotides: TGTGCCAGCAGTTACGATGCAGGGTACGGTGAGCAGTTCTTC. It specifies CASSYDAGYGEQFF.